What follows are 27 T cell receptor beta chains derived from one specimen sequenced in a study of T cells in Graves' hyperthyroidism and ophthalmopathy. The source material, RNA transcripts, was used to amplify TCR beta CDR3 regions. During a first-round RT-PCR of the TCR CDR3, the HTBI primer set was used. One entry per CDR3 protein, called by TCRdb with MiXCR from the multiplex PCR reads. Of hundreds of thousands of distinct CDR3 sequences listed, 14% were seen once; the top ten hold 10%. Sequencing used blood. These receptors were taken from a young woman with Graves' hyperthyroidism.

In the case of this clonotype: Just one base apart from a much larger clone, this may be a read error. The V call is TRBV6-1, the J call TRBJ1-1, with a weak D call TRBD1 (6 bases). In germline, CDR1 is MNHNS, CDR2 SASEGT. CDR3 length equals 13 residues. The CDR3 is CTSKTGSNTEAFF. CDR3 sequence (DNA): TGTACCAGTAAAACAGGGTCGAACACTGAAGCTTTCTTT.

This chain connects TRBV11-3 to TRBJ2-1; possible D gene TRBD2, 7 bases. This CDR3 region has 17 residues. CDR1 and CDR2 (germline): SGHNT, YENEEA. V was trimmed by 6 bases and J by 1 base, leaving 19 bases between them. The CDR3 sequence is CASRKRGTGGSYNEQFF. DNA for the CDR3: TGTGCCAGCAGGAAGAGGGGGACGGGAGGATCCTACAATGAGCAGTTCTTC.

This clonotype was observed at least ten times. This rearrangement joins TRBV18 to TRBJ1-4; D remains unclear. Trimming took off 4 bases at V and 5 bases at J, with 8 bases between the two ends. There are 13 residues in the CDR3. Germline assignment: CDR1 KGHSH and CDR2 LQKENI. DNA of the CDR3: TGTGCCAGCTCACGTTCCCGGAATGAAAAACTGTTTTTT. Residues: CASSRSRNEKLFF. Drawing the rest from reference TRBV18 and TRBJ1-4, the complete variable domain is NAGVMQNPRHLVRRRGQEARLRCSPMKGHSHVYWYRQLPEEGLKFMVYLQKENIIDESGMPKERFSAEFPKEGPSILRIQQVVRGDSAAYFCASSRSRNEKLFFGSGTQLSVL.

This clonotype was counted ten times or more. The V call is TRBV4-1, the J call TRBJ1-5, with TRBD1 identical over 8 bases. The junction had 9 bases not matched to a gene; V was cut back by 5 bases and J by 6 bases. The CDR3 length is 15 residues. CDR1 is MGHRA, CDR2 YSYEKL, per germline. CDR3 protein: CASSAGTGSLQPQHF. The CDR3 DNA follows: TGCGCCAGCAGCGCCGGGACAGGCTCGCTTCAGCCCCAGCATTTT.

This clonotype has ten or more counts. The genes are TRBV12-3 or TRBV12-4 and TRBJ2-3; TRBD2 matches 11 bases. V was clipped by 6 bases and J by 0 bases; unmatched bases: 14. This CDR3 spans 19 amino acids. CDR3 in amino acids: CASRKSKTSGMISTDTQYF. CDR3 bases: TGTGCCAGCAGAAAAAGTAAGACTAGCGGGATGATTAGCACAGATACGCAGTATTTT.

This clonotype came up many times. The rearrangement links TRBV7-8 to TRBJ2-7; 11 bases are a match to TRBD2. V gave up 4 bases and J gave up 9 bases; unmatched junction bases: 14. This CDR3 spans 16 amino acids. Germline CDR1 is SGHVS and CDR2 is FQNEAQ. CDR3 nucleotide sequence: TGTGCCAGCAGCTCCCGCCTAGCGGGAGGCCCCCGGGGGCAGTACTTC. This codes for CASSSRLAGGPRGQYF. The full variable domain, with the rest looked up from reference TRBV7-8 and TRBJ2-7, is GAGVSQSPRYKVAKRGQDVALRCDPISGHVSLFWYQQALGQGPEFLTYFQNEAQLDKSGLPSDRFFAERPEGSVSTLKIQRTQQEDSAVYLCASSSRLAGGPRGQYFGPGTRLTVT.

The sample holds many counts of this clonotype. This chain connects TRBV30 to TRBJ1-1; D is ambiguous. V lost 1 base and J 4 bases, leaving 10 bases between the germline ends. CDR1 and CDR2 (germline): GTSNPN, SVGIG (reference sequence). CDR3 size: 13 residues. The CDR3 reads CAWSEYWGTEAFF. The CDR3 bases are TGTGCCTGGAGTGAGTATTGGGGCACTGAAGCTTTCTTT.

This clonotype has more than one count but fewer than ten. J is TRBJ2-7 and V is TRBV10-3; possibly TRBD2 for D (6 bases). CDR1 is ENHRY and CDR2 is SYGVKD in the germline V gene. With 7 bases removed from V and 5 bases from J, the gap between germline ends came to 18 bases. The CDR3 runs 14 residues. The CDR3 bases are TGTGCCATCAAGCCCCTAGCGCACGAGGACGAGCAGTACTTC. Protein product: CAIKPLAHEDEQYF.

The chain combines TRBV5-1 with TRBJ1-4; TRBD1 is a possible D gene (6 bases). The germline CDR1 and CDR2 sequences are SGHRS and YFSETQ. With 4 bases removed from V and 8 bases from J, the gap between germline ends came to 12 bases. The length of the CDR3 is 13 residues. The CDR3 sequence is CASSKGHQEKLFF. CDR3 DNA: TGCGCCAGCAGCAAGGGACACCAGGAAAAACTGTTTTTT.

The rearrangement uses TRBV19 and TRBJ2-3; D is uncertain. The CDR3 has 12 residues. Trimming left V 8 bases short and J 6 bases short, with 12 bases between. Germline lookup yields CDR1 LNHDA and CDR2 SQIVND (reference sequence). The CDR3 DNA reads TGTGCCAGTCGAGACTCGTACGATACGCAGTATTTT. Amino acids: CASRDSYDTQYF.

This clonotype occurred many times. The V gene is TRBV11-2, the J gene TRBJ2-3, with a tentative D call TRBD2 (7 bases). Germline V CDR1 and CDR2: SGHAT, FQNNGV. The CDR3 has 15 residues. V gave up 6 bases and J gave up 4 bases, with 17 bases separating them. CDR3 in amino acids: CASSPPGGGPDTQYF. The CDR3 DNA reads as TGTGCCAGCAGTCCCCCCGGCGGGGGCCCAGATACGCAGTATTTT.

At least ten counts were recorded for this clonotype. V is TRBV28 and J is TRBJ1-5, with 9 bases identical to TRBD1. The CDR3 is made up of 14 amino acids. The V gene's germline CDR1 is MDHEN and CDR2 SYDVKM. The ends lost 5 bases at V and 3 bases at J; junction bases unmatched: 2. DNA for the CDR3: TGTGCCAGCAGTGACAGGGGGGTCAATCAGCCCCAGCATTTT. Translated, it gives CASSDRGVNQPQHF.

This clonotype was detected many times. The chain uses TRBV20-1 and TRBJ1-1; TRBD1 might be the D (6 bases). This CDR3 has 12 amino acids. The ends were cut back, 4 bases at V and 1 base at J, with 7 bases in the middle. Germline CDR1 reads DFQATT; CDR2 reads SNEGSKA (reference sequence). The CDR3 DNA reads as TGCAGTGCTAAGACAGGGAACACTGAAGCTTTCTTT. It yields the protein CSAKTGNTEAFF.

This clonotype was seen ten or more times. CDR3 DNA: TGTGCCAGCAGTGAAGTTCGGCCGGGACAGGGACCTGACAATGAGCAGTTCTTC. It yields the protein CASSEVRPGQGPDNEQFF. The chain couples TRBV6-1 to TRBJ2-1; 9 nucleotides align to TRBD1. With 1 base clipped from V and 5 bases from J, the junction kept 12 bases outside the gene matches. The length of the CDR3 is 18 residues. CDR1 is MNHNS and CDR2 is SASEGT in the germline V gene.

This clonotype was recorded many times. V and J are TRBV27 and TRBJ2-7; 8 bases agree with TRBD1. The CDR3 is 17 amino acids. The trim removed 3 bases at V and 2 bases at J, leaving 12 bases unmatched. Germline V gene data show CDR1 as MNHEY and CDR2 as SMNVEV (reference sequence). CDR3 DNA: TGTGCCAGCAGTTTTGGCCCGGTAGGACAGGGAACCTACGAGCAGTACTTC. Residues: CASSFGPVGQGTYEQYF.

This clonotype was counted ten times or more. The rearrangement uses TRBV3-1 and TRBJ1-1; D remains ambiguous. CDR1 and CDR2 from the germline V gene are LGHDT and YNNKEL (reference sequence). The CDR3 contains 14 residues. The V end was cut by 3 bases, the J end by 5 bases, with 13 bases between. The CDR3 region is CASSQAGTGTEAFF. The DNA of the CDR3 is TGTGCCAGCAGCCAGGCCGGAACGGGGACTGAAGCTTTCTTT.

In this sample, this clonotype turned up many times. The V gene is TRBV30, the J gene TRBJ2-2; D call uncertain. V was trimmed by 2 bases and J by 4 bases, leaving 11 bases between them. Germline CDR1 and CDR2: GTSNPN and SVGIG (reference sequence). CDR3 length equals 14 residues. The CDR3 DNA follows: TGTGCCTGGAGTATCGCCCGCACCACCGGGGAGCTGTTTTTT. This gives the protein CAWSIARTTGELFF.

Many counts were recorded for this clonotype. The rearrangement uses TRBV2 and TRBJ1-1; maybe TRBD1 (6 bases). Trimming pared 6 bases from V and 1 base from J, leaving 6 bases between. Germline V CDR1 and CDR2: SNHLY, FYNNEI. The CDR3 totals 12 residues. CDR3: CASRQGNTEAFF. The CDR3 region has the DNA TGTGCCAGCAGACAGGGGAACACTGAAGCTTTCTTT.

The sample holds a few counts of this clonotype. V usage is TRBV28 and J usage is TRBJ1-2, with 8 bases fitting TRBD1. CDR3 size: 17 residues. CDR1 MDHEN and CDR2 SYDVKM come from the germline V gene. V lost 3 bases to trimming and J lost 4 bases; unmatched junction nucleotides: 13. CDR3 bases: TGTGCCAGCAGTTTTTCAGGGGGCGGTGTTTTAGTCTATGGCTACACCTTC. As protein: CASSFSGGGVLVYGYTF.

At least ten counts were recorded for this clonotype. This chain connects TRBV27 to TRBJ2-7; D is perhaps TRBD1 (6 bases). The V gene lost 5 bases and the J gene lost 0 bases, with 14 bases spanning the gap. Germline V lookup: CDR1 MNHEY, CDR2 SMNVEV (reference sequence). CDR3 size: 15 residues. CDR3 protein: CASSQDRTRSYEQYF. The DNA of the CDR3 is TGTGCCAGCAGTCAAGACAGGACACGCTCCTACGAGCAGTACTTC.

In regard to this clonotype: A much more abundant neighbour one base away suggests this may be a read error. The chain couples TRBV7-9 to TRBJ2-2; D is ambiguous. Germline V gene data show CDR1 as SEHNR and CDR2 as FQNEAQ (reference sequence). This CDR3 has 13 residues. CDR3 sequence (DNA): TGTGCCGGCAGCTTGCGTTTCGCCGGGGAGCTGTTTTTT. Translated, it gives CAGSLRFAGELFF.

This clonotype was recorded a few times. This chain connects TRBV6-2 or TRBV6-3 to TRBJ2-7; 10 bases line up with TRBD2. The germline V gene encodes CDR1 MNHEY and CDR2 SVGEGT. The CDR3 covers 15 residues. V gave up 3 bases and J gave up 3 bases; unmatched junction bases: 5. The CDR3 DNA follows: TGTGCCAGCAGTTATCGGACTAGCGGCCGCTACGAGCAGTACTTC. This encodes CASSYRTSGRYEQYF.

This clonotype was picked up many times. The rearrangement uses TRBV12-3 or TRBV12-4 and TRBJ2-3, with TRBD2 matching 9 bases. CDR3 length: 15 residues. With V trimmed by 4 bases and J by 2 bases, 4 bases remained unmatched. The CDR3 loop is CASSSAGGNTDTQYF. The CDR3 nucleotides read TGTGCCAGCAGTTCCGCGGGAGGGAACACAGATACGCAGTATTTT.

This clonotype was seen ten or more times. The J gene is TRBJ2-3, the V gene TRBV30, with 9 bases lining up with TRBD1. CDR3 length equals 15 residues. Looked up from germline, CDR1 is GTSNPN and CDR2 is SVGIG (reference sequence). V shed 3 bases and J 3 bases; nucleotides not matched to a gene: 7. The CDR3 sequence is CAWRIRDRETDTQYF. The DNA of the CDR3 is TGTGCCTGGAGAATCCGGGACAGGGAGACAGATACGCAGTATTTT.

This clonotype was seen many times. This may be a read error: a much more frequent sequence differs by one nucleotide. This chain's CDR3 is CASSTDTNTEAFF. The CDR3 DNA reads TGTGCCAGCAGCACGGACACGAACACTGAAGCTTTCTTT. The gene calls are TRBV7-9 and TRBJ1-1, with D perhaps matching TRBD1 (5 bases). CDR3 size: 13 residues. The germline V and J ends were trimmed by 5 bases and 1 base, with 8 bases remaining between them. Germline CDR1 is SEHNR and CDR2 is FQNEAQ (reference sequence).

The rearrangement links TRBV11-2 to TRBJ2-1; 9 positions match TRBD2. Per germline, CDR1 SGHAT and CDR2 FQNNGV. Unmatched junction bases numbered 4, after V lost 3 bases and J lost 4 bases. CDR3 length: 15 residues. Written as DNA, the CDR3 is TGTGCCAGCAGCTTCCCACTAGCGGGTTACAATGAGCAGTTCTTC. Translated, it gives CASSFPLAGYNEQFF.

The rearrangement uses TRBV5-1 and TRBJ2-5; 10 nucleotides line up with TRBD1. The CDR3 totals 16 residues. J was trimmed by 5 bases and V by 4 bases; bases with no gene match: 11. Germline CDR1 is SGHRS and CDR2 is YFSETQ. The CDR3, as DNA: TGCGCCAGCAGCCCGCCGGGACAGGGGATCGGTGAGACCCAGTACTTC. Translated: CASSPPGQGIGETQYF. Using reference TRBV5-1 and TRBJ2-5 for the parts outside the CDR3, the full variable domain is KAGVTQTPRYLIKTRGQQVTLSCSPISGHRSVSWYQQTPGQGLQFLFEYFSETQRNKGNFPGRFSGRQFSNSRSEMNVSTLELGDSALYLCASSPPGQGIGETQYFGPGTRLLVL.